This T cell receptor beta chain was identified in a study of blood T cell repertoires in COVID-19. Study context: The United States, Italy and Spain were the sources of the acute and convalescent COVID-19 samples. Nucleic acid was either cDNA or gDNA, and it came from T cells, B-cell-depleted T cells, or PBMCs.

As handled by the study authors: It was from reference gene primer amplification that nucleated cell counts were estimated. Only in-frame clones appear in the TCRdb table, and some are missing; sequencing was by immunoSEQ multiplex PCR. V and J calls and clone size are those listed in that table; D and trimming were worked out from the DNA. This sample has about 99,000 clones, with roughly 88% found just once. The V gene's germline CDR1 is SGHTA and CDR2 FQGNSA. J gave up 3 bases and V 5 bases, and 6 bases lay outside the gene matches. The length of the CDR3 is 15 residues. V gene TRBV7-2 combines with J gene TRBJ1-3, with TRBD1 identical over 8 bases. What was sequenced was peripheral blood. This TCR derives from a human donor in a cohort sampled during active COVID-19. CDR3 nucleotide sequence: TGTGCCAGCAGCCCCGACAGGGGAGGTGGAAACACCATATATTTT. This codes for CASSPDRGGGNTIYF.